The 2 T cell receptor beta chains listed next were all sequenced from one sample in a study of T cells in Graves' hyperthyroidism and ophthalmopathy. RNA transcripts provided the source from which TCR beta CDR3 regions were amplified. RT-PCR in the first round (using the HTBI primer set) targeted the TCR CDR3. MiXCR, applied by TCRdb to the multiplex PCR reads, yields one record per CDR3 protein. The data contain roughly 100,000 distinct CDR3 sequences, about 37% of them singletons. Material for sequencing was peripheral blood or thyroid tissue (not recorded which). These receptors originate from a woman between 25 and 40 years old with Graves' hyperthyroidism.

The V gene is TRBV7-3, the J gene TRBJ2-3, with TRBD2 matching 13 bases. V shed 6 bases and J 2 bases; nucleotides not matched to a gene: 5. This CDR3 contains 16 residues. The germline CDR1 and CDR2 sequences are SGHTA and FQGTGA. CDR3 in amino acids: CASSWGLAGYTDTQYF. DNA of the CDR3: TGTGCCAGCAGTTGGGGACTAGCGGGATACACAGATACGCAGTATTTT.

V is TRBV6-6 and J is TRBJ1-2, with a tentative D call TRBD1 (6 bases). This CDR3 is built from 12 residues. The V end lost 10 bases, the J end lost 7 bases, and 16 bases lay between the germline ends. CDR1 and CDR2 (germline): MNHNY, SVGAGI (reference sequence). CDR3 nucleotide sequence: TGTGCCACTTCGGACAGCTTAGTTGGCTACACCTTC. Amino acid sequence: CATSDSLVGYTF.